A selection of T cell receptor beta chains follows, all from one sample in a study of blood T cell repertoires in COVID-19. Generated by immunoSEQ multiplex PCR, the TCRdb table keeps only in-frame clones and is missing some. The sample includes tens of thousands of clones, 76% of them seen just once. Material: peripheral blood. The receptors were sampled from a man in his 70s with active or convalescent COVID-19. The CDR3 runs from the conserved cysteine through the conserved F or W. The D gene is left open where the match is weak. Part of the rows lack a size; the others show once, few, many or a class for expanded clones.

CDR3aa: CASSVDGHPNSPLHF; CDR3nt: TGTGCCAGCAGCGTAGACGGACACCCCAATTCACCCCTCCACTTT; v_gene: TRBV9; abundance: -; j_gene: TRBJ1-6; d_gene: -
CDR3aa: CASSENRQSAIYGYTF; CDR3nt: TGTGCCAGCAGTGAAAATCGACAGTCGGCTATCTATGGCTACACCTTC; v_gene: TRBV6-1; abundance: once; j_gene: TRBJ1-2; d_gene: -
CDR3aa: CASSQETIGGSTEAFF; CDR3nt: TGTGCCAGCAGCCAAGAAACAATCGGTGGGAGTACTGAAGCTTTCTTT; v_gene: TRBV3-1/TRBV3-2; abundance: -; j_gene: TRBJ1-1; d_gene: -
CDR3aa: CASSYSAGQPQHF; CDR3nt: TGTGCCAGCAGTTACTCGGCTGGTCAGCCCCAGCATTTT; v_gene: TRBV6-5; abundance: -; j_gene: TRBJ1-5; d_gene: -
CDR3aa: CSAGSGTGGEQYF; CDR3nt: TGCAGCGCCGGATCCGGGACAGGGGGCGAGCAGTACTTC; v_gene: TRBV29-1; abundance: -; j_gene: TRBJ2-7; d_gene: TRBD1
CDR3aa: CASSQVSGGRGYTF; CDR3nt: TGTGCCAGCAGCCAAGTATCAGGGGGCCGGGGCTACACCTTC; v_gene: TRBV3-1/TRBV3-2; abundance: -; j_gene: TRBJ1-2; d_gene: TRBD1
CDR3aa: CASSVRGLGLKTDTQYF; CDR3nt: TGTGCCAGCAGCGTTAGGGGTTTGGGGTTAAAAACGGATACGCAGTATTTT; v_gene: TRBV9; abundance: -; j_gene: TRBJ2-3; d_gene: -
CDR3aa: CSGTYEGRQYF; CDR3nt: TGCAGTGGGACTTACGAAGGGCGGCAGTACTTC; v_gene: TRBV20-1; abundance: -; j_gene: TRBJ2-7; d_gene: -
CDR3aa: CAWSVRQGTEAFF; CDR3nt: TGTGCCTGGAGTGTACGTCAGGGCACTGAAGCTTTCTTT; v_gene: TRBV30; abundance: -; j_gene: TRBJ1-1; d_gene: -
CDR3aa: CASSQDLSGGPGYTF; CDR3nt: TGTGCCAGCAGCCAAGATCTGTCGGGAGGGCCTGGCTACACCTTC; v_gene: TRBV4-2; abundance: -; j_gene: TRBJ1-2; d_gene: -
CDR3aa: CASGQRRNTEAFF; CDR3nt: TGTGCCAGTGGACAGCGTAGGAACACTGAAGCTTTCTTT; v_gene: TRBV28; abundance: -; j_gene: TRBJ1-1; d_gene: -
CDR3aa: CATSDSAGVQDTQYF; CDR3nt: TGTGCCACCAGTGATTCAGCGGGGGTGCAAGATACGCAGTATTTT; v_gene: TRBV24-1; abundance: -; j_gene: TRBJ2-3; d_gene: TRBD2
CDR3aa: CASRARQGARGYTF; CDR3nt: TGTGCCAGCAGGGCAAGACAGGGGGCGCGGGGCTACACCTTC; v_gene: TRBV6-5; abundance: -; j_gene: TRBJ1-2; d_gene: TRBD1
CDR3aa: CASSLMGGLEEKLFF; CDR3nt: TGCGCCAGCAGCTTGATGGGGGGTTTGGAGGAAAAACTGTTTTTT; v_gene: TRBV5-1; abundance: -; j_gene: TRBJ1-4; d_gene: -
CDR3aa: CASRYPEGGGGYTF; CDR3nt: TGTGCCAGCAGATACCCAGAGGGAGGGGGTGGCTACACCTTC; v_gene: TRBV28; abundance: -; j_gene: TRBJ1-2; d_gene: -
CDR3aa: CASSSSEGIGSYTF; CDR3nt: TGCGCCAGCAGCTCCTCGGAGGGGATCGGGAGCTACACCTTC; v_gene: TRBV5-1; abundance: -; j_gene: TRBJ1-2; d_gene: -
CDR3aa: CASSLGPVTKNIQYF; CDR3nt: TGCGCCAGCAGCTTGGGGCCAGTAACCAAAAACATTCAGTACTTC; v_gene: TRBV5-1; abundance: -; j_gene: TRBJ2-4; d_gene: -
CDR3aa: CASSQFGVGNTIYF; CDR3nt: TGTGCCAGCAGCCAATTTGGAGTTGGAAACACCATATATTTT; v_gene: TRBV3-1/TRBV3-2; abundance: -; j_gene: TRBJ1-3; d_gene: -
CDR3aa: CASSTYLAGGPNEQFF; CDR3nt: TGTGCCAGCAGCACCTACCTAGCGGGGGGGCCGAATGAGCAGTTCTTC; v_gene: TRBV9; abundance: -; j_gene: TRBJ2-1; d_gene: TRBD2
CDR3aa: CASSFGGNGYTF; CDR3nt: TGTGCCAGCAGTTTTGGAGGGAATGGCTACACCTTC; v_gene: TRBV28; abundance: -; j_gene: TRBJ1-2; d_gene: -
CDR3aa: CASSRGQGPSTEAFF; CDR3nt: TGTGCCAGCAGCCGAGGACAGGGGCCGAGCACTGAAGCTTTCTTT; v_gene: TRBV11-3; abundance: -; j_gene: TRBJ1-1; d_gene: TRBD1
CDR3aa: CASSDSDVGVFF; CDR3nt: TGTGCCAGCAGTGACTCGGACGTAGGGGTGTTTTTT; v_gene: TRBV6-4; abundance: -; j_gene: TRBJ1-4; d_gene: -
CDR3aa: CASSYAAGADGNTIYF; CDR3nt: TGTGCCAGCAGTTACGCAGCAGGGGCCGACGGAAACACCATATATTTT; v_gene: TRBV6-5; abundance: -; j_gene: TRBJ1-3; d_gene: -
CDR3aa: CASRSGRLNYGYTF; CDR3nt: TGTGCCAGCAGGTCTGGCAGATTAAACTATGGCTACACCTTC; v_gene: TRBV2; abundance: -; j_gene: TRBJ1-2; d_gene: -
CDR3aa: CASSQTPGVRGVKADTQYF; CDR3nt: TGTGCCAGCAGCCAGACCCCTGGTGTGCGGGGGGTTAAGGCAGATACGCAGTATTTT; v_gene: TRBV3-1/TRBV3-2; abundance: few; j_gene: TRBJ2-3; d_gene: TRBD2
CDR3aa: CASRTGGNTIYF; CDR3nt: TGTGCCAGCAGGACAGGCGGAAACACCATATATTTT; v_gene: TRBV11-3; abundance: -; j_gene: TRBJ1-3; d_gene: -
CDR3aa: CASVETGGSNQPQHF; CDR3nt: TGTGCCTCAGTCGAGACGGGGGGTAGCAATCAGCCCCAGCATTTT; v_gene: TRBV6-6; abundance: -; j_gene: TRBJ1-5; d_gene: -
CDR3aa: CASQGLGTDTQYF; CDR3nt: TGTGCCAGTCAGGGATTAGGCACAGATACGCAGTATTTT; v_gene: TRBV19; abundance: -; j_gene: TRBJ2-3; d_gene: -
CDR3aa: CASSEMLAGAYNEQFF; CDR3nt: TGTGCCAGCAGTGAAATGCTAGCGGGGGCCTACAATGAGCAGTTCTTC; v_gene: TRBV6-1; abundance: once; j_gene: TRBJ2-1; d_gene: TRBD2
CDR3aa: CASSHPGRPSRAQHF; CDR3nt: TGTGCCAGCAGCCATCCGGGCCGCCCTTCGAGGGCCCAGCATTTT; v_gene: TRBV3-1/TRBV3-2; abundance: -; j_gene: TRBJ1-5; d_gene: -
CDR3aa: CASRRTGGVAFF; CDR3nt: TGTGCCAGCAGGCGGACAGGCGGGGTAGCTTTCTTT; v_gene: TRBV6-5; abundance: -; j_gene: TRBJ1-1; d_gene: TRBD1
CDR3aa: CASSSPGQGTGYTF; CDR3nt: TGTGCCAGCAGTTCACCGGGACAGGGTACCGGCTACACCTTC; v_gene: TRBV27; abundance: -; j_gene: TRBJ1-2; d_gene: TRBD1
CDR3aa: CASSVGTGGRKTQYF; CDR3nt: TGTGCCAGCAGCGTCGGGACAGGGGGGAGAAAGACCCAGTACTTC; v_gene: TRBV11-2; abundance: -; j_gene: TRBJ2-5; d_gene: TRBD1
CDR3aa: CASSFMGGTGELFF; CDR3nt: TGTGCCAGCAGCTTCATGGGGGGCACCGGGGAGCTGTTTTTT; v_gene: TRBV7-3; abundance: -; j_gene: TRBJ2-2; d_gene: -
CDR3aa: CASSLGATEAFF; CDR3nt: TGTGCCAGCAGCTTAGGGGCCACTGAAGCTTTCTTT; v_gene: TRBV13; abundance: -; j_gene: TRBJ1-1; d_gene: -
CDR3aa: CASSLGPGEEQYF; CDR3nt: TGTGCCAGCAGCTTAGGCCCGGGGGAGGAGCAGTACTTC; v_gene: TRBV7-6; abundance: -; j_gene: TRBJ2-7; d_gene: -
CDR3aa: CASSSYRTDSPLHF; CDR3nt: TGTGCCAGCAGTTCTTACCGAACGGATTCACCCCTCCACTTT; v_gene: TRBV6-5; abundance: -; j_gene: TRBJ1-6; d_gene: -
CDR3aa: CASSGGRFDLFF; CDR3nt: TGTGCCAGTAGCGGGGGTAGGTTTGACTTATTCTTC; v_gene: TRBV28; abundance: -; j_gene: TRBJ2-1; d_gene: TRBD2
CDR3aa: CASSSAGEQYF; CDR3nt: TGTGCCAGCAGTTCAGCGGGCGAGCAGTACTTC; v_gene: TRBV6-5; abundance: -; j_gene: TRBJ2-7; d_gene: -
CDR3aa: CASSLVPTVFAKDTQYF; CDR3nt: TGTGCCAGCAGCTTAGTACCCACTGTGTTCGCCAAAGATACGCAGTATTTT; v_gene: TRBV11-2; abundance: -; j_gene: TRBJ2-3; d_gene: -
CDR3aa: CASRGDRTLSPQHF; CDR3nt: TGTGCCAGCAGAGGAGACAGGACCCTCTCACCCCAGCATTTT; v_gene: TRBV6-5; abundance: -; j_gene: TRBJ1-5; d_gene: -
CDR3aa: CATISGFSGNTIYF; CDR3nt: TGTGCTACTATCTCGGGTTTCTCTGGAAACACCATATATTTT; v_gene: TRBV28; abundance: -; j_gene: TRBJ1-3; d_gene: -
CDR3aa: CASRGRRLTPLHF; CDR3nt: TGTGCCAGCAGGGGGCGAAGGTTAACACCCCTCCACTTT; v_gene: TRBV28; abundance: -; j_gene: TRBJ1-6; d_gene: -
CDR3aa: CASSLPEETQYF; CDR3nt: TGCGCCAGCAGCTTGCCTGAAGAGACCCAGTACTTC; v_gene: TRBV5-1; abundance: -; j_gene: TRBJ2-5; d_gene: -
CDR3aa: CASSRDRGYEQYF; CDR3nt: TGTGCCAGCAGTAGAGACAGGGGCTACGAGCAGTACTTC; v_gene: TRBV6-5; abundance: -; j_gene: TRBJ2-7; d_gene: TRBD1
CDR3aa: CASSHGSGGYNEQFF; CDR3nt: TGTGCCAGCAGCCACGGTAGCGGGGGGTACAATGAGCAGTTCTTC; v_gene: TRBV3-1/TRBV3-2; abundance: -; j_gene: TRBJ2-1; d_gene: TRBD2
CDR3aa: CASSYRGALNEAFF; CDR3nt: TGTGCCAGCAGTTACCGGGGGGCCCTCAATGAAGCTTTCTTT; v_gene: TRBV6-5; abundance: -; j_gene: TRBJ1-1; d_gene: -
CDR3aa: CASTLEGAGQPQHF; CDR3nt: TGTGCCAGTACGCTGGAGGGGGCGGGTCAGCCCCAGCATTTT; v_gene: TRBV19; abundance: -; j_gene: TRBJ1-5; d_gene: TRBD1
CDR3aa: CASSLTQVSDEQYF; CDR3nt: TGTGCCAGCAGCTTAACACAGGTTTCGGATGAGCAGTACTTC; v_gene: TRBV7-9; abundance: few; j_gene: TRBJ2-7; d_gene: -